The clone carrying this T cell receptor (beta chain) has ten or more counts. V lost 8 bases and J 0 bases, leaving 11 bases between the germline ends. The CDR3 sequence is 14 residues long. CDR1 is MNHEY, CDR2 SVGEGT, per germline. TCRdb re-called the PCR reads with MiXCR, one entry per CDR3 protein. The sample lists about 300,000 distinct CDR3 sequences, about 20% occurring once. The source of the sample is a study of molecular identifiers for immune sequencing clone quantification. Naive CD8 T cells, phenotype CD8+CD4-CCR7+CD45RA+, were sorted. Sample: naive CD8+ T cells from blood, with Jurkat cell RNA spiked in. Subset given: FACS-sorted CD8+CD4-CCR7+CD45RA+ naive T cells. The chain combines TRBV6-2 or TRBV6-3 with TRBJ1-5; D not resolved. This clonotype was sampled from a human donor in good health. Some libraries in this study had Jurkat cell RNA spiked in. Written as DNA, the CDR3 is TGTGCCAGCCGGACGGATTATAGCAATCAGCCCCAGCATTTT. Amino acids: CASRTDYSNQPQHF.